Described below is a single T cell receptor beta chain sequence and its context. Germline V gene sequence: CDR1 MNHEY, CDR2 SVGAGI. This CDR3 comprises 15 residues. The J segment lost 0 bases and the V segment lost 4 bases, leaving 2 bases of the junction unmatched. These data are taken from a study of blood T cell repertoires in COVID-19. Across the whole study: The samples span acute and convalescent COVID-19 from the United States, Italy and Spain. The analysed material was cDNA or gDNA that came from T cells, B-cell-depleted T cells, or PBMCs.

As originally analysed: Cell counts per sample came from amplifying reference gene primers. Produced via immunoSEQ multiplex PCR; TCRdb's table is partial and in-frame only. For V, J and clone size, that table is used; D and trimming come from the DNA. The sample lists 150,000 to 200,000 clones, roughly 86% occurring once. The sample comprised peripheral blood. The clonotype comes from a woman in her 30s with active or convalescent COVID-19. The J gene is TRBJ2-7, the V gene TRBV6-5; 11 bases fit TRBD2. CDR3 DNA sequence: TGTGCCAGCAGTTCCGGGACTAGCGGCTCCTACGAGCAGTACTTC. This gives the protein CASSSGTSGSYEQYF.